This passage covers 28 T cell receptor beta chains from one sample sequenced in a study of blood T cells in healthy people across ages. The second PCR ran about 6 to 11 cycles with a sample-barcoded 5' primer and J-beta primers. TCRdb re-derived calls from the 5' RACE reads in MiXCR, one entry per CDR3 protein. The sample yields around 1,100,000 distinct CDR3 sequences, roughly two fifths seen once. Sequencing was done on a sample of blood. All receptors derive from a man in his late teens or twenties in good health.

This chain links TRBV5-1 with TRBJ2-1, with 7 bases identical to TRBD1. The CDR3 has 14 amino acids. V gave up 6 bases and J gave up 10 bases; unmatched junction bases: 13. Per the germline V gene, CDR1 is SGHRS and CDR2 is YFSETQ. The CDR3 protein is CASTAYGTAKEQFF. In DNA form, the CDR3 reads TGCGCCAGCACCGCCTATGGGACAGCTAAAGAGCAGTTCTTC.

This sequence joins TRBV5-1 and TRBJ2-3; D unresolved. Germline V gene sequence: CDR1 SGHRS, CDR2 YFSETQ. This CDR3 spans 14 amino acids. The V gene lost 6 bases and the J gene lost 3 bases, with 14 bases spanning the gap. The CDR3 nucleotides read TGCGCCAGCAAGGCCCTAGACCAGACAGATACGCAGTATTTT. Translating gives CASKALDQTDTQYF.

This clonotype has just a few counts. The rearrangement uses TRBV12-3 or TRBV12-4 and TRBJ2-2, with D possibly being TRBD2 (5 bases). With 3 bases removed from V and 7 bases from J, the gap between germline ends came to 12 bases. The CDR3 extends over 14 amino acids. The CDR3 DNA is TGTGCCAGCAGTTTGGGTGAGGGTCACGGGGAGCTGTTTTTT. Translated: CASSLGEGHGELFF.

J is TRBJ2-2 and V is TRBV12-3 or TRBV12-4, with 11 bases matching TRBD2. The CDR3 spans 15 residues. V dropped 9 bases and J dropped 5; count of bases not matched to a gene: 8. CDR3: CASKPLAGGTGELFF. In nucleotides, the CDR3 is TGTGCCAGTAAACCTCTAGCGGGGGGAACCGGGGAGCTGTTTTTT.

This chain joins TRBV5-1 and TRBJ2-2; D uncertain. The CDR3 totals 14 residues. Germline V lookup: CDR1 SGHRS, CDR2 YFSETQ. V shed 4 bases and J shed 6 bases, with 13 bases lying between them. CDR3: CASSKDGLAGELFF. The DNA of the CDR3 is TGCGCCAGCAGCAAGGACGGGTTAGCCGGGGAGCTGTTTTTT.

The chain is built from TRBV29-1 and TRBJ1-1; 7 bases are shared with TRBD1. CDR1 is SQVTM, CDR2 ANQGSEA, per germline. Trimming removed 4 bases from V and 7 bases from J; junction bases left unmatched: 3. The CDR3 extends over 11 amino acids. The DNA for the CDR3 is TGCAGCGTTGCTACAGGGGTTGAAGCTTTCTTT. This codes for CSVATGVEAFF.

The rearrangement links TRBV2 to TRBJ1-5; D perhaps matches TRBD1 (5 bases). The V and J ends lost 4 bases and 7 bases respectively, with 11 bases between them. The germline gives CDR1 SNHLY, CDR2 FYNNEI. There are 13 residues in the CDR3. Here the CDR3 DNA reads TGTGCCAGCAGTGCACAGGCACCGCAGCCCCAGCATTTT. Protein: CASSAQAPQPQHF. The variable domain in full, with the rest retrieved from reference TRBV2 and TRBJ1-5, is EPEVTQTPSHQVTQMGQEVILRCVPISNHLYFYWYRQILGQKVEFLVSFYNNEISEKSEIFDDQFSVERPDGSNFTLKIRSTKLEDSAMYFCASSAQAPQPQHFGDGTRLSIL.

The chain has TRBV7-6 and TRBJ2-1; tentatively, D is TRBD2 (6 bases). Germline-derived CDR1 and CDR2 are SGHVS and FNYEAQ. V was cut by 0 bases and J by 8 bases, with 20 bases left in between. The CDR3 contains 17 residues. As DNA, the CDR3 is TGTGCCAGCAGCTTAGCCTCGGGAGAACCAGGGAGATATGAGCAGTTCTTC. It translates to CASSLASGEPGRYEQFF.

This clonotype was observed at least ten times. The rearrangement links TRBV20-1 to TRBJ2-1; the match to TRBD2 covers 9 bases. The germline CDR1 and CDR2 sequences are DFQATT and SNEGSKA (reference sequence). The CDR3 has 12 amino acids. V was pared by 4 bases and J by 6 bases, with 1 base of the junction left unmatched. The DNA for the CDR3 is TGCAGTGCTACTAGCGGGGTCAATGAGCAGTTCTTC. Translating it yields CSATSGVNEQFF.

This clonotype has a handful of counts. V is TRBV6-5 and J is TRBJ1-2, with 10 bases lining up with TRBD1. This CDR3 comprises 16 residues. The germline V gene has CDR1 MNHEY and CDR2 SVGAGI. With V trimmed by 8 bases and J by 5 bases, 14 bases remained unmatched. The CDR3 loop is CASCTGTGEWIYGYTF. For the CDR3, the DNA is TGTGCCAGCTGTACCGGGACAGGGGAATGGATTTATGGCTACACCTTC.

The genes are TRBV7-2 and TRBJ1-1, with D unresolved. Germline V gene lookup returns CDR1 SGHTA and CDR2 FQGNSA. The CDR3 is 14 residues long. V lost 2 bases and J lost 5, with 12 bases in between. The CDR3 reads CASSLSVRSTEAFF. CDR3 bases: TGTGCCAGCAGCTTATCAGTCCGGTCAACTGAAGCTTTCTTT. Using reference TRBV7-2 and TRBJ1-1 for the parts outside the CDR3, the full variable domain is GAGVSQSPSNKVTEKGKDVELRCDPISGHTALYWYRQSLGQGLEFLIYFQGNSAPDKSGLPSDRFSAERTGGSVSTLTIQRTQQEDSAVYLCASSLSVRSTEAFFGQGTRLTVV.

The chain is built from TRBV29-1 and TRBJ2-3; D call uncertain. This CDR3 is 13 amino acids long. V gave up 3 bases and J gave up 0 bases, with 7 bases separating them. From germline, CDR1 is SQVTM and CDR2 ANQGSEA. In DNA, the CDR3 is TGCAGCGTTGAGTCGCTGAGCACAGATACGCAGTATTTT. It is translated as CSVESLSTDTQYF.

This clonotype was found many times. The J gene is TRBJ1-2, the V gene TRBV7-2; TRBD1 might be the D (5 bases). This CDR3 spans 16 amino acids. V lost 1 base to trimming and J lost 5 bases, with 17 bases between them. Germline CDR1 and CDR2: SGHTA and FQGNSA. CDR3 sequence reads: CASSLVLGTLDYGYTF. Written as DNA, the CDR3 is TGTGCCAGCAGCTTAGTTTTAGGGACGCTGGATTATGGCTACACCTTC.

There are a few counts of this clonotype. The chain recombines TRBV29-1 with TRBJ1-5; 12 positions agree with TRBD1. CDR1 and CDR2 (germline): SQVTM, ANQGSEA. This CDR3 has 17 residues. V gave up 6 bases and J gave up 4 bases; unmatched junction bases: 13. CDR3 sequence reads: CSVAKGDRGRENQPQHF. In DNA, the CDR3 is TGCAGCGTAGCAAAGGGGGACAGGGGGCGCGAGAATCAGCCCCAGCATTTT.

The chain employs TRBV9 and TRBJ1-2; D not certain. CDR3 length: 20 amino acids. Deletions cut 3 bases from V and 4 bases from J, with 31 bases between. CDR1 and CDR2 (germline): SGDLS, YYNGEE. The CDR3 is CASSARRDEVLETSSYGYTF. CDR3 nucleotide sequence: TGTGCCAGCAGCGCACGAAGAGACGAAGTTCTCGAGACGAGCTCCTATGGCTACACCTTC. Full variable domain (outside the CDR3, taken from reference TRBV9 and TRBJ1-2): DSGVTQTPKHLITATGQRVTLRCSPRSGDLSVYWYQQSLDQGLQFLIQYYNGEERAKGNILERFSAQQFPDLHSELNLSSLELGDSALYFCASSARRDEVLETSSYGYTFGSGTRLTVV.

The gene calls are TRBV27 and TRBJ1-1; the D is unclear. CDR1 is MNHEY, CDR2 SMNVEV, per germline (reference sequence). V dropped 7 bases and J dropped 5 bases, with 14 bases sitting between them. The CDR3 is made up of 13 amino acids. CDR3 nucleotide sequence: TGTGCCAGCAATTTCCGGGATGGGACTGAAGCTTTCTTT. This encodes CASNFRDGTEAFF.

A few counts support this clonotype. The CDR3 DNA sequence: TGTGCCAGCAGCCCGGGACAGGACCTCTACAATGAGCAGTTCTTC. This codes for CASSPGQDLYNEQFF. This chain joins TRBV7-7 and TRBJ2-1; TRBD1 aligns across 8 bases. Looked up from germline, CDR1 is SSHAT and CDR2 is FNYEAQ (reference sequence). CDR3 length: 15 residues. Trimming at V came to 5 bases and at J to 3 bases, leaving 6 bases not matched to a gene.

This clonotype was picked up a small number of times. The genes are TRBV12-3 or TRBV12-4 and TRBJ2-7, with a weak D call TRBD1 (6 bases). V lost 6 bases and J lost 7, with 16 bases in between. The CDR3 covers 13 residues. The CDR3 loop is CASRKDSMDEQYF. The DNA for the CDR3 is TGTGCCAGCAGAAAGGACAGTATGGATGAGCAGTACTTC.

The table lists this clonotype with a few counts. The chain recombines TRBV4-3 with TRBJ1-1; TRBD1 is a possible D gene (5 bases). CDR1 is LGHNA and CDR2 is YSLEER in the germline V gene. With 1 base removed from V and 7 bases from J, the gap between germline ends came to 13 bases. This CDR3 spans 14 amino acids. The chain's CDR3 is CASSQGAGILEAFF. DNA for the CDR3: TGCGCCAGCAGCCAAGGTGCAGGGATCCTTGAAGCTTTCTTT.

The CDR3 region has the DNA TGTGCCAGCAGTTACTCTGGACGGATGGGTATAGATGAGCAGTTCTTC. This translates into CASSYSGRMGIDEQFF. The chain recombines TRBV6-2 or TRBV6-3 with TRBJ2-1; D call uncertain. V was shortened by 0 bases and J by 8 bases, with 17 bases between the two germline ends. This CDR3 is built from 16 residues. Per the germline V gene, CDR1 is MNHEY and CDR2 is SVGEGT.

This chain joins TRBV14 and TRBJ2-7, with 11 bases matching TRBD1. The trim removed 3 bases at V and 7 bases at J, leaving 8 bases unmatched. The length of the CDR3 is 15 residues. Germline V CDR1 and CDR2: SGHDN, FVKESK. The CDR3 is CASSQDRGRYNEQYF. CDR3 sequence (DNA): TGTGCCAGCAGCCAGGACAGGGGGCGGTACAATGAGCAGTACTTC.

This clonotype was seen a few times. The chain is built from TRBV12-3 or TRBV12-4 and TRBJ2-1; the match to TRBD2 covers 11 bases. CDR3 length: 17 amino acids. J was trimmed by 6 bases and V by 5 bases; bases with no gene match: 12. The DNA for the CDR3 is TGTGCCAGCAGTCCTGACCTTAGCGGGGGGGCCGGCAATGAGCAGTTCTTC. It is translated as CASSPDLSGGAGNEQFF.

V and J are TRBV20-1 and TRBJ2-1; possibly TRBD2 for D (5 bases). In germline, CDR1 is DFQATT, CDR2 SNEGSKA (reference sequence). Between the trimmed V and J ends, which lost 3 bases and 3 bases, there was a span of 9 bases. The CDR3 has 13 residues. In nucleotides, the CDR3 is TGCAGTGCTAGGAGCGGAGACTACAATGAGCAGTTCTTC. Translation: CSARSGDYNEQFF.

J is TRBJ2-2 and V is TRBV6-6; TRBD1 is a possible D gene (6 bases). V was shortened by 4 bases and J by 5 bases, with 11 bases between the two germline ends. CDR3 length equals 14 residues. Germline CDR1 reads MNHNY; CDR2 reads SVGAGI (reference sequence). The chain's CDR3 is CASSFPQGTGELFF. The CDR3 DNA reads as TGTGCCAGCAGTTTCCCACAGGGTACCGGGGAGCTGTTTTTT.

This rearrangement joins TRBV28 to TRBJ2-1; D remains ambiguous. With 6 bases removed from V and 0 bases from J, the gap between germline ends came to 12 bases. Germline V CDR1 and CDR2: MDHEN, SYDVKM. The CDR3 contains 15 residues. The CDR3 nucleotides read TGTGCCAGCAGCATTTGGGGAAGCTCCTACAATGAGCAGTTCTTC. Its protein is CASSIWGSSYNEQFF.

This chain connects TRBV9 to TRBJ2-3, with D possibly called TRBD1 or TRBD2 (5 bases each). The CDR3 is made up of 13 amino acids. Trimming stripped 5 bases from V and 8 bases from J, with 15 bases between. CDR1 SGDLS and CDR2 YYNGEE come from the germline V gene. The CDR3 here is CASSAPFGGTQYF. The CDR3 DNA reads as TGTGCCAGCAGTGCCCCCTTTGGGGGTACGCAGTATTTT. Together with reference TRBV9 and TRBJ2-3, the CDR3 gives the full variable domain: DSGVTQTPKHLITATGQRVTLRCSPRSGDLSVYWYQQSLDQGLQFLIQYYNGEERAKGNILERFSAQQFPDLHSELNLSSLELGDSALYFCASSAPFGGTQYFGPGTRLTVL.

The V call is TRBV20-1, the J call TRBJ1-4; 10 bases fit TRBD1. CDR1 and CDR2 (germline): DFQATT, SNEGSKA (reference sequence). J lost 8 bases, V lost 8 bases, and 11 bases had no gene match. The CDR3 totals 14 residues. The DNA for the CDR3 is TGCAGTTCAGCGAGACAGGGGGCAGGGGAAAAACTGTTTTTT. This translates into CSSARQGAGEKLFF.

This chain uses TRBV27 with TRBJ2-4, with TRBD2 matching over 9 bases. Gene TRBJ2-7 matches the end of the DNA better, so the J call may be wrong. CDR1 and CDR2 from the germline V gene are MNHEY and SMNVEV (reference sequence). CDR3 size: 16 residues. CDR3 bases: TGTGCCAGCAGTCCTATGGGGCTAGCGGGGACCTACGAGCAGTACTTC. It yields the protein CASSPMGLAGTYEQYF.